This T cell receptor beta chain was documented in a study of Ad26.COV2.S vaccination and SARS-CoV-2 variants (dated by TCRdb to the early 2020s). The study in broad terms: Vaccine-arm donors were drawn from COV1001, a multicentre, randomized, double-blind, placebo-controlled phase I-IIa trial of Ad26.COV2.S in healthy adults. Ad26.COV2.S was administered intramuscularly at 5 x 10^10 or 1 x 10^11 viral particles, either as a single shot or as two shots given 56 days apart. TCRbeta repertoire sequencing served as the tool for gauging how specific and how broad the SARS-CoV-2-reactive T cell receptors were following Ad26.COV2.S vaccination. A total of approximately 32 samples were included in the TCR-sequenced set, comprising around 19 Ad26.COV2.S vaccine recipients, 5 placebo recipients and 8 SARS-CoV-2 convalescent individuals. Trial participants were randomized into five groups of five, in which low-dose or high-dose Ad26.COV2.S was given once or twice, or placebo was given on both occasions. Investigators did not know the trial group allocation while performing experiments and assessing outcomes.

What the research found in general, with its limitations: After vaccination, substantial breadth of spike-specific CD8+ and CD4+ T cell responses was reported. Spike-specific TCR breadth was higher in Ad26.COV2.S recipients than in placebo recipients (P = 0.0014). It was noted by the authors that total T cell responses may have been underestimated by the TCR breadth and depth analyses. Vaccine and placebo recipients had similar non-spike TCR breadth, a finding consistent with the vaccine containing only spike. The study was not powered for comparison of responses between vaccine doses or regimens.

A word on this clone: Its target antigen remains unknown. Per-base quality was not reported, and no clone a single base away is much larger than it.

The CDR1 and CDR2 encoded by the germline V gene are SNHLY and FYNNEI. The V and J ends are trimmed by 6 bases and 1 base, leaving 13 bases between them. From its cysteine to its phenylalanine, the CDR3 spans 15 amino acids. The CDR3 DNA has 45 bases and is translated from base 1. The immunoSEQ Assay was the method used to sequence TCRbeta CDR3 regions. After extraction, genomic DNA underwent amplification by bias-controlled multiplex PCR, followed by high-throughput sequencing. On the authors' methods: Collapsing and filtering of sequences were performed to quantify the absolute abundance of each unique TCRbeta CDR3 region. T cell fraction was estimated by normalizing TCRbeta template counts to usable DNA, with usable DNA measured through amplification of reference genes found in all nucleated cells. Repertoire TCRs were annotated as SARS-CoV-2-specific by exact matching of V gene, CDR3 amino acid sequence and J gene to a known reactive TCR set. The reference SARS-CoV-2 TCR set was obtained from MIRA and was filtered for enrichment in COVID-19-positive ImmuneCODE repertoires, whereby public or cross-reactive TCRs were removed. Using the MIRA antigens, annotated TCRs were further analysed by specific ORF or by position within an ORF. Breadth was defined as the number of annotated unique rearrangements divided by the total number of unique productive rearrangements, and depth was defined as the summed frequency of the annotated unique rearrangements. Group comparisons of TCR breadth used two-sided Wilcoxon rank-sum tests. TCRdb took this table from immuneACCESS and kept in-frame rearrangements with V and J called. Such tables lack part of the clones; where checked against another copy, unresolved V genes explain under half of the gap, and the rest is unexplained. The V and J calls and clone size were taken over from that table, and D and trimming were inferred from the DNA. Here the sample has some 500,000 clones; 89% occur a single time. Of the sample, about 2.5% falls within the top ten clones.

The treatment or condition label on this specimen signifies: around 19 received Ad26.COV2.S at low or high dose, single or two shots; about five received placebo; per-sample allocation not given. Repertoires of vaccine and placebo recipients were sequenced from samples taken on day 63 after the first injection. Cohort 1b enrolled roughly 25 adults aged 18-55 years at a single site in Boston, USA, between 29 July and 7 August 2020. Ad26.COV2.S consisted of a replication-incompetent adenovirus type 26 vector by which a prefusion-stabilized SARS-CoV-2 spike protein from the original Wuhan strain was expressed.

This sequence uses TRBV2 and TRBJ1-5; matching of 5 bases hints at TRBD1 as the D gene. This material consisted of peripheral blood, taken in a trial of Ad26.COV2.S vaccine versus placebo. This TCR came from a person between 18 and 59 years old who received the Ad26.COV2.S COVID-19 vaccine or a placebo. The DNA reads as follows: TGTGCCAGCAGCCCGAGGGGAGGCAGCAATCAGCCCCAGCATTTT. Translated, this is CASSPRGGSNQPQHF.